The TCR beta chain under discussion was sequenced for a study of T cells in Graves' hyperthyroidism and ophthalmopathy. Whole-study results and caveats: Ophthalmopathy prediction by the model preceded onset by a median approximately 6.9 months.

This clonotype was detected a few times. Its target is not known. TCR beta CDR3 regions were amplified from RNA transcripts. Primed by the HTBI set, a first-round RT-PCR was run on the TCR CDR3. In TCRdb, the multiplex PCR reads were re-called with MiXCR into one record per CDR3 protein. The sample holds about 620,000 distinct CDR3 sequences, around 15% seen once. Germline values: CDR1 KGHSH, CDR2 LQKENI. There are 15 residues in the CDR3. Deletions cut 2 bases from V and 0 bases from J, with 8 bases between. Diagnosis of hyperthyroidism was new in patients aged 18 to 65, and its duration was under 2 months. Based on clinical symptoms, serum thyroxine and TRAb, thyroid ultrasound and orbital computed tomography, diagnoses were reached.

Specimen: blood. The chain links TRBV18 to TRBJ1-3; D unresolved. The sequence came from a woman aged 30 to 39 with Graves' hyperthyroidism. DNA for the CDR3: TGTGCCAGCTCACCAGACGGCAACTCTGGAAACACCATATATTTT. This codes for CASSPDGNSGNTIYF.